The 28 T cell receptor beta chains reported below all come from one sample, sequenced in a study of post-analysis software for immune sequencing data. These receptors have no known antigen. Findings and caveats of the study: When patients were compared with controls, about 5 TRBV segments were more frequent, TRBV5-6, TRBV5-1 and TRBV20-1 among them.

Unique-molecular-identifier-tagged TCR beta cDNA libraries were used. TCRdb ran MiXCR on the PCR reads and lists one entry per CDR3 protein. This table has approximately 350,000 distinct CDR3 sequences, roughly 30% appearing once. The sequencing input was blood. The receptors stem from a girl aged 10 to 17 with multiple sclerosis.

This clonotype was seen a few times. The J gene is TRBJ2-6, the V gene TRBV6-5; no clear D gene. Per the germline V gene, CDR1 is MNHEY and CDR2 is SVGAGI. V lost 0 bases, J lost 0 bases, and 12 bases lay in between. This CDR3 has 18 amino acids. CDR3 bases: TGTGCCAGCAGTTACTCCTCCCATATTCCCTCTGGGGCCAACGTCCTGACTTTC. Amino acid sequence: CASSYSSHIPSGANVLTF.

The J gene is TRBJ2-4, the V gene TRBV7-2; 7 bases match TRBD2. The end of the DNA is better explained by TRBJ2-7, so the J call may be wrong. Germline-derived CDR1 and CDR2 are SGHTA and FQGNSA. This CDR3 comprises 15 residues. The CDR3 DNA reads TGTGCCAGCAGCCCCGGCGGCCCGGGGGGTTACGAGCAGTACTTC. Protein: CASSPGGPGGYEQYF.

This clonotype turned up a few times. Mismatch with germline at one junction end may stem from a read error. The rearrangement links TRBV29-1 to TRBJ2-3; D uncertain. CDR1 is SQVTM and CDR2 is ANQGSEA in the germline V gene. The CDR3 length is 15 residues. The DNA for the CDR3 is TGTAGTGTTGATTGGGCGGACCCTAGCACAGATACGCAGTATTTT. It translates to CSVDWADPSTDTQYF.

This clonotype was seen a handful of times. The chain combines TRBV4-3 with TRBJ1-5; TRBD1 aligns across 8 bases. Germline V CDR1 and CDR2: LGHNA, YSLEER. V was clipped by 3 bases and J by 5 bases; unmatched bases: 9. The CDR3 is 16 amino acids. DNA for the CDR3: TGCGCCAGCAGCCAGTCTGACAGGGGATCTTATCAGCCCCAGCATTTT. The encoded protein is CASSQSDRGSYQPQHF.

Here the CDR3 DNA reads TGCAGTGCTAAGGTGACAGGGGGCCTTTACGAGCAGTACTTC. Protein sequence: CSAKVTGGLYEQYF. The V call is TRBV20-1, the J call TRBJ2-5, with 10 bases that match TRBD1. The end of the DNA fits TRBJ2-7 better, so the J call may be wrong. This CDR3 is built from 14 residues. CDR1 and CDR2 (germline): DFQATT, SNEGSKA (reference sequence).

The sample holds a few counts of this clonotype. This chain connects TRBV16 to TRBJ2-1; perhaps TRBD1 as D (6 bases). Trimming shortened V by 3 bases and J by 4 bases, and 22 bases separated the two germline ends. From germline, CDR1 is KGHSY and CDR2 FQNENV. This CDR3 is 18 amino acids long. CDR3 sequence: CASSHAGTGRFPYNEQFF. The CDR3 nucleotides read TGTGCCAGCAGCCATGCCGGCACAGGGCGTTTTCCTTACAATGAGCAGTTCTTC.

As for this clonotype: Possible read error: a much larger clone is one base away. The chain carries TRBV20-1 and TRBJ1-1, with TRBD1 as a possible D gene (6 bases). Germline lookup yields CDR1 DFQATT and CDR2 SNEGSKA (reference sequence). CDR3 length equals 15 residues. CDR3 loop: CGASSGHLKSGGAFF. In nucleotides, the CDR3 is TGCGGTGCTTCTTCGGGACACCTTAAATCGGGAGGAGCTTTCTTT.

The chain couples TRBV12-3 or TRBV12-4 to TRBJ1-3, with a possible D match to TRBD1 (5 bases). The CDR3 contains 12 residues. Trimming took off 6 bases at V and 6 bases at J, with 9 bases between the two ends. CDR3 bases: TGTGCCAGCAGCCTGGGGGTAAACACCATATATTTT. As protein: CASSLGVNTIYF.

This chain links TRBV20-1 with TRBJ2-1; 10 nucleotides align to TRBD1. The germline V gene has CDR1 DFQATT and CDR2 SNEGSKA (reference sequence). Germline trimming cut 5 bases from V and 3 bases from J; bases unmatched to any gene: 4. The CDR3 is 14 amino acids. In nucleotides, the CDR3 is TGCAGTGCTTTCGGACAGGGGGTCTACAATGAGCAGTTCTTC. It translates to CSAFGQGVYNEQFF.

The rearrangement links TRBV5-1 to TRBJ2-3, with D tentatively TRBD2 (6 bases). Per germline, CDR1 SGHRS and CDR2 YFSETQ. The CDR3 is 14 residues long. V lost 4 bases and J lost 5, with 14 bases in between. The CDR3 loop is CASSPGLGGDTQYF. Written as DNA, the CDR3 is TGCGCCAGCAGCCCGGGACTCGGAGGAGATACGCAGTATTTT.

This clonotype came up many times. The chain has TRBV6-1 and TRBJ2-7; TRBD1 agrees at 7 bases. The length of the CDR3 is 15 residues. Germline V lookup: CDR1 MNHNS, CDR2 SASEGT. V was pared by 5 bases and J by 6 bases, with 13 bases of the junction left unmatched. CDR3 region: CASSKGTAPSGEQYF. CDR3 coding DNA: TGTGCCAGCAGTAAAGGGACAGCCCCCTCCGGCGAGCAGTACTTC.

In regard to this clonotype: One junction end does not reproduce the germline sequence, and a read error may be involved. This chain uses TRBV27 with TRBJ2-3; TRBD1 matches at 7 bases. The CDR3 sequence is 15 residues long. Germline V gene lookup returns CDR1 MNHEY and CDR2 SMNVEV (reference sequence). The CDR3: CASSSRQGQADTRYF. Written as DNA, the CDR3 is TGTGCCAGCAGTTCAAGACAGGGTCAAGCAGATACGCGGTATTTT.

This clonotype turned up a few times. The chain couples TRBV7-9 to TRBJ2-1; unclear D gene. Germline V gene sequence: CDR1 SEHNR, CDR2 FQNEAQ (reference sequence). This CDR3 is built from 15 residues. V lost 1 base to trimming and J lost 7 bases, with 14 bases between them. The chain's CDR3 is CASSLGASAKNEQFF. CDR3 DNA sequence: TGTGCCAGCAGCTTAGGGGCCAGCGCAAAGAATGAGCAGTTCTTC.

This clonotype was counted only a few times. This chain connects TRBV20-1 to TRBJ2-7, with D perhaps TRBD1 (6 bases). The ends were cut back, 3 bases at V and 4 bases at J, with 19 bases in the middle. Germline V gene data show CDR1 as DFQATT and CDR2 as SNEGSKA (reference sequence). This CDR3 contains 15 residues. The DNA for the CDR3 is TGCAGTGCTAGCCCGCCCCCCAGGGGCAAGTACGAGCAGTACTTC. It codes for CSASPPPRGKYEQYF.

Remarks on this clonotype: A read error may explain this, as a much larger clone is one base away. The chain combines TRBV7-6 with TRBJ2-5; 7 nucleotides align to TRBD2. The ends lost 4 bases at V and 4 bases at J; junction bases unmatched: 9. In germline, CDR1 is SGHVS, CDR2 FNYEAQ. The CDR3 has 15 residues. CDR3 nucleotides: TGTGCCAGCAGCTGGGGGACTATCCTCCCAGAGACCCAGTACTTC. Translation gives CASSWGTILPETQYF. The variable domain in full, completed from reference TRBV7-6 and TRBJ2-5, reads GAGVSQSPRYKVTKRGQDVALRCDPISGHVSLYWYRQALGQGPEFLTYFNYEAQQDKSGLPNDRFSAERPEGSISTLTIQRTEQRDSAMYRCASSWGTILPETQYFGPGTRLLVL.

This clonotype showed up just a few times. V usage is TRBV5-5 and J usage is TRBJ2-1; perhaps TRBD1 as D (5 bases). The CDR3 has 15 residues. The V gene lost 4 bases and the J gene lost 9 bases, with 20 bases spanning the gap. The germline gives CDR1 SGHKS, CDR2 YYEKEE (reference sequence). In nucleotides, the CDR3 is TGTGCCAGCAGCCCGGAAATAGACAGTCCGAGTGAGCAGTTCTTC. It encodes CASSPEIDSPSEQFF.

This clonotype was counted between two and nine times. J is TRBJ2-1 and V is TRBV6-5; the match to TRBD2 covers 13 bases. With V trimmed by 0 bases and J by 0 bases, 8 bases remained unmatched. CDR1 is MNHEY, CDR2 SVGAGI, per germline. This CDR3 has 20 residues. Here the CDR3 DNA reads TGTGCCAGCAGTTACTCGTGGACTAGCGGGGGCCCTAGCTCCTACAATGAGCAGTTCTTC. This translates into CASSYSWTSGGPSSYNEQFF.

This clonotype was seen a few times. The V gene is TRBV6-6, the J gene TRBJ2-1; D is unclear. Germline V CDR1 and CDR2: MNHNY, SVGAGI (reference sequence). The CDR3 contains 16 residues. V lost 0 bases to trimming and J lost 9 bases, with 18 bases between them. The CDR3 DNA follows: TGTGCCAGCAGTTACTCAGTGAGTCCCGTACCGGCTGAGCAGTTCTTC. Its protein is CASSYSVSPVPAEQFF.

In DNA form, the CDR3 reads TGTGCCAGCAGATACACTAGGTGGGGGACTCAAGAGACCCAGTACTTC. Its translation is CASRYTRWGTQETQYF. The chain couples TRBV13 to TRBJ2-5, with D perhaps matching TRBD2 (6 bases). This CDR3 has 16 residues. The ends were cut back, 6 bases at V and 2 bases at J, with 19 bases in the middle. Germline loops: CDR1 PRHDT, CDR2 FYEKMQ (reference sequence).

This clonotype turned up a few times. The V gene is TRBV29-1, the J gene TRBJ2-1; 8 nucleotides align to TRBD2. CDR1 is SQVTM and CDR2 is ANQGSEA in the germline V gene. This CDR3 comprises 15 residues. The trim removed 4 bases at V and 7 bases at J, leaving 12 bases unmatched. In nucleotides, the CDR3 is TGCAGCGTTGTTGGGCGGGGGGTCGTTATAAATGAGCAGTTCTTC. This sequence encodes CSVVGRGVVINEQFF.

A remark on this clonotype: An end of the junction does not agree with germline; a read error may underlie this. V gene TRBV2 combines with J gene TRBJ1-4; a weak D match, TRBD1 (5 bases). The CDR3 sequence is 16 residues long. Germline-derived CDR1 and CDR2 are SNHLY and FYNNEI. CDR3 residues: CASRAGLFATNEKLFF. In nucleotides, the CDR3 is TGTGCCAGCAGGGCAGGGCTTTTTGCAACCAATGAAAAACTGTTTTTT. Looking up the rest from reference TRBV2 and TRBJ1-4 gives the full variable domain: EPEVTQTPSHQVTQMGQEVILRCVPISNHLYFYWYRQILGQKVEFLVSFYNNEISEKSEIFDDQFSVERPDGSNFTLKIRSTKLEDSAMYFCASRAGLFATNEKLFFGSGTQLSVL.

There are a few counts of this clonotype. The genes are TRBV20-1 and TRBJ2-3, with 7 bases matching TRBD1. The CDR3 length is 15 residues. V was pared by 3 bases and J by 0 bases, with 6 bases of the junction left unmatched. Germline V gene lookup returns CDR1 DFQATT and CDR2 SNEGSKA (reference sequence). Written as DNA, the CDR3 is TGCAGTGCTAGTGAGGGGGCGACTAGCACAGATACGCAGTATTTT. This codes for CSASEGATSTDTQYF.

The rearrangement links TRBV6-6 to TRBJ2-1, with D perhaps matching TRBD1 or TRBD2 (6 bases each). The CDR3 spans 15 residues. In germline, CDR1 is MNHNY, CDR2 SVGAGI (reference sequence). Trimming cost V 0 bases and J 4 bases, with 10 bases left between them. Here the CDR3 DNA reads TGTGCCAGCAGTTACTCGACTAGGGGGTACAATGAGCAGTTCTTC. It encodes CASSYSTRGYNEQFF.

The gene calls are TRBV12-3 or TRBV12-4 and TRBJ2-1; 7 bases are shared with TRBD2. With 3 bases clipped from V and 2 bases from J, the junction kept 10 bases outside the gene matches. CDR3 size: 17 residues. CDR3 sequence (DNA): TGTGCCAGCAGTTTCCAGCCGGGCGGGAGACCCTACAATGAGCAGTTCTTC. Amino acids: CASSFQPGGRPYNEQFF.

This clonotype was detected only a few times. This chain links TRBV18 with TRBJ2-1; D call uncertain. The CDR3 is 12 residues long. V was clipped by 2 bases and J by 9 bases, with 8 bases between them. Germline V CDR1 and CDR2: KGHSH, LQKENI. CDR3 in amino acids: CASSPTQPEQFF. The CDR3 nucleotides are TGTGCCAGCTCACCAACCCAGCCTGAGCAGTTCTTC.

This clonotype was recorded a few times. This chain uses TRBV29-1 with TRBJ2-1; D remains unclear. The CDR3 loop spans 9 amino acids. Germline values: CDR1 SQVTM, CDR2 ANQGSEA. Trimming left V 5 bases short and J 10 bases short, with 6 bases between. CDR3 coding DNA: TGCAGCGTTTCGACCGAGCAGTTCTTC. Encoded protein: CSVSTEQFF.

J is TRBJ2-2 and V is TRBV7-3, with D possibly TRBD1 on 5 matching bases. This CDR3 has 15 amino acids. Between the trimmed V and J ends, which lost 2 bases and 1 base, there was a span of 8 bases. The germline V gene has CDR1 SGHTA and CDR2 FQGTGA. CDR3 DNA: TGTGCCAGCAGCTTAGGGGCCGTGAACACCGGGGAGCTGTTTTTT. Protein product: CASSLGAVNTGELFF.

This clonotype occurred many times. This chain uses TRBV10-2 with TRBJ2-5, with 13 bases fitting TRBD2. Germline loops: CDR1 WSHSY, CDR2 SAAADI. This CDR3 contains 15 residues. Losses at the gene ends were 8 bases for V and 5 bases for J; bases not matched to a gene: 8. The CDR3 reads CASSGLAGVRETQYF. The CDR3 nucleotides read TGCGCCAGCTCCGGACTAGCGGGGGTTAGGGAGACCCAGTACTTC.